The 9 T cell receptor beta chains below were found in one sample sequenced in a study of blood T cell repertoires in COVID-19. TCRdb keeps only in-frame clones here, not all; method: immunoSEQ multiplex PCR. This table has 260,000 or so clones, 88% appearing once. Sequencing was done on a sample of PBMCs or T cells enriched from blood (not recorded which). The origin of the receptors is a woman aged 40 to 50 with acute COVID-19.

This chain joins TRBV12-3 or TRBV12-4 and TRBJ2-1, with TRBD2 matching over 9 bases. CDR3 length: 12 residues. Trimming at V came to 5 bases and at J to 14 bases, leaving 7 bases not matched to a gene. Here the CDR3 DNA reads TGTGCCAGCAGTGCAGCTAGCGGGATGGAGTTCTTC. Amino acid sequence: CASSAASGMEFF.

The chain uses TRBV28 and TRBJ1-5; 7 bases agree with TRBD1. CDR3 length: 14 residues. Trimming removed 5 bases from V and 6 bases from J; junction bases left unmatched: 7. Germline CDR1 and CDR2: MDHEN and SYDVKM. In DNA, the CDR3 is TGTGCCAGCAGTCGTACAGGGGTATTTCAGCCCCAGCATTTT. Encoded protein: CASSRTGVFQPQHF.

The V gene is TRBV9, the J gene TRBJ1-3; D is uncertain. Trimming removed 0 bases at V and 6 bases at J, with 19 bases between. The CDR3 spans 17 residues. The germline gives CDR1 SGDLS, CDR2 YYNGEE. CDR3: CASSVEAAEESENTIYF. CDR3 sequence (DNA): TGTGCCAGCAGCGTAGAGGCCGCAGAGGAAAGTGAAAACACCATATATTTT.

The gene calls are TRBV25-1 and TRBJ2-2; weak D call: TRBD1 (5 bases). The CDR3 runs 14 residues. V was pared by 0 bases and J by 5 bases, with 7 bases between. Germline V gene sequence: CDR1 MGHDK, CDR2 SYGVNS. The CDR3 loop reads CASSEYHRTGELFF. The CDR3 DNA follows: TGTGCCAGCAGTGAATATCACAGGACCGGGGAGCTGTTTTTT.

The V gene is TRBV2, the J gene TRBJ1-4; 7 bases agree with TRBD1. The J segment lost 5 bases and the V segment lost 6 bases, leaving 15 bases of the junction unmatched. CDR1 SNHLY and CDR2 FYNNEI come from the germline V gene. This CDR3 is built from 17 residues. CDR3 region: CASRRQGMWVANEKLFF. CDR3 coding DNA: TGTGCCAGCAGACGACAGGGTATGTGGGTAGCGAATGAAAAACTGTTTTTT.

V and J are TRBV5-4 and TRBJ1-4, with a possible D match to TRBD1 (5 bases). Germline assignment: CDR1 SGHNT and CDR2 YYREEE (reference sequence). CDR3 size: 15 residues. V was cut by 5 bases and J by 0 bases, with 11 bases left in between. Here the CDR3 reads CASSYTGPTNEKLFF. In nucleotides, the CDR3 is TGTGCCAGCAGTTATACAGGTCCAACTAATGAAAAACTGTTTTTT.

This clone has just a few counts. The V call is TRBV10-3, the J call TRBJ2-2; 9 bases align to TRBD1. J was trimmed by 8 bases and V by 4 bases; bases with no gene match: 5. Germline V CDR1 and CDR2: ENHRY, SYGVKD. This CDR3 comprises 14 residues. CDR3 bases: TGTGCCATCAGTGGAAGGGACAGGGAGGGGGAGCTGTTTTTT. Translation: CAISGRDREGELFF.

The chain uses TRBV28 and TRBJ2-1; 7 nucleotides match TRBD2. There are 14 residues in the CDR3. The V gene's germline CDR1 is MDHEN and CDR2 SYDVKM. The V segment lost 8 bases and the J segment 12 bases; nucleotides outside the gene matches: 16. For the CDR3, the DNA is TGTGCCAGCCGCCCAGCGGGAAACACCCCCCGGCAGTTCTTC. As protein: CASRPAGNTPRQFF.

The genes are TRBV10-3 and TRBJ2-1; 7 bases map to TRBD1. This CDR3 is 14 amino acids long. CDR1 is ENHRY, CDR2 SYGVKD, per germline. V dropped 4 bases and J dropped 4; count of bases not matched to a gene: 4. The CDR3 is CAISAGTDYNEQFF. For the CDR3, the DNA is TGTGCCATCAGTGCCGGGACAGATTACAATGAGCAGTTCTTC.